This passage covers 3 T cell receptor beta chains from one sample sequenced in a study of radiation and T cells in renal cell carcinoma. Using immunoSEQ multiplex PCR, the repertoire was profiled, and TCRdb retains in-frame clones only, with some absent. The sample holds 120,000 to 150,000 clones, about 88% seen once. Time point in this sample: baseline pretreatment blood. The treatment is: 15 Gy SBRT to primary tumor, nephrectomy 4 weeks later. The sample consisted of blood, taken from a patient whose treatment included radiotherapy and nephrectomy. The receptors originated from a woman between 65 and 79 years old with renal cell carcinoma.

This clone was seen just once. The J gene is TRBJ2-6, the V gene TRBV7-2; D call uncertain. The V end was cut by 1 base, the J end by 0 bases, with 7 bases between. Germline values: CDR1 SGHTA, CDR2 FQGNSA. The CDR3 is 16 residues long. Here the CDR3 DNA reads TGTGCCAGCAGCTTAGAAGGGTCCTCTGGGGCCAACGTCCTGACTTTC. This sequence encodes CASSLEGSSGANVLTF.

The chain carries TRBV9 and TRBJ1-1; the match to TRBD1 covers 11 bases. The length of the CDR3 is 14 residues. CDR1 and CDR2 from the germline V gene are SGDLS and YYNGEE. The V and J ends lost 3 bases and 6 bases, in that order; junction bases with no gene match: 4. The CDR3 is CASSGGQGAPEAFF. The CDR3 region has the DNA TGTGCCAGCAGCGGAGGACAGGGGGCCCCTGAAGCTTTCTTT. The full variable domain, completed using reference TRBV9 and TRBJ1-1, is DSGVTQTPKHLITATGQRVTLRCSPRSGDLSVYWYQQSLDQGLQFLIQYYNGEERAKGNILERFSAQQFPDLHSELNLSSLELGDSALYFCASSGGQGAPEAFFGQGTRLTVV.

The chain is built from TRBV11-1 and TRBJ1-6; 9 nucleotides match TRBD1. The J segment lost 0 bases and the V segment lost 5 bases, leaving 11 bases of the junction unmatched. From germline, CDR1 is SGHAT and CDR2 FQDESV (reference sequence). The CDR3 spans 19 residues. CDR3 bases: TGTGCCAGCAGCCAATACGGGACAGGGTGGAGCTCCTATAATTCACCCCTCCACTTT. As protein: CASSQYGTGWSSYNSPLHF.